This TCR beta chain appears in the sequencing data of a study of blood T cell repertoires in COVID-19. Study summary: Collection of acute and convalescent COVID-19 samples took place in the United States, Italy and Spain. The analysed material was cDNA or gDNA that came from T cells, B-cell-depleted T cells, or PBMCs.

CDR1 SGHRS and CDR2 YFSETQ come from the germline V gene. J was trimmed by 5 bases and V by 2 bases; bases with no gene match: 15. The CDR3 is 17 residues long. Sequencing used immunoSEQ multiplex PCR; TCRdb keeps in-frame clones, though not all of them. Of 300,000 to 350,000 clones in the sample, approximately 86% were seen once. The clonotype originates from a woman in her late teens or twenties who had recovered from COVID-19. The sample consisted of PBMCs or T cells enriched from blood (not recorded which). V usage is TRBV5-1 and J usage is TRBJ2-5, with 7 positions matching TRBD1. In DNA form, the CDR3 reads TGCGCCAGCAGCTTCACCCCCGGGACGACAGGGCCGGAGACCCAGTACTTC. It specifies CASSFTPGTTGPETQYF.